Here is one T cell receptor (beta chain) with its context. The entry originates in a study of blood T cell repertoires in COVID-19. With 4 bases removed from V and 8 bases from J, the gap between germline ends came to 18 bases. The CDR3 runs 15 residues. CDR1 and CDR2 from the germline V gene are LGHDT and YNNKEL (reference sequence). Clones were read by immunoSEQ multiplex PCR, and TCRdb kept only the in-frame ones, dropping some. The sample holds about 270,000 clones; about 86% are singletons and the top ten take about 12%. The rearrangement uses TRBV3-1 (or the pseudogene TRBV3-2) and TRBJ2-4; D is possibly TRBD2 (6 bases). This TCR came from a woman in her thirties with COVID-19, enrolled during active disease. Input material: peripheral blood. CDR3 in amino acids: CASSPSAGQEDIQYF. The CDR3 DNA reads TGTGCCAGCAGCCCCTCTGCGGGGCAGGAGGACATTCAGTACTTC.